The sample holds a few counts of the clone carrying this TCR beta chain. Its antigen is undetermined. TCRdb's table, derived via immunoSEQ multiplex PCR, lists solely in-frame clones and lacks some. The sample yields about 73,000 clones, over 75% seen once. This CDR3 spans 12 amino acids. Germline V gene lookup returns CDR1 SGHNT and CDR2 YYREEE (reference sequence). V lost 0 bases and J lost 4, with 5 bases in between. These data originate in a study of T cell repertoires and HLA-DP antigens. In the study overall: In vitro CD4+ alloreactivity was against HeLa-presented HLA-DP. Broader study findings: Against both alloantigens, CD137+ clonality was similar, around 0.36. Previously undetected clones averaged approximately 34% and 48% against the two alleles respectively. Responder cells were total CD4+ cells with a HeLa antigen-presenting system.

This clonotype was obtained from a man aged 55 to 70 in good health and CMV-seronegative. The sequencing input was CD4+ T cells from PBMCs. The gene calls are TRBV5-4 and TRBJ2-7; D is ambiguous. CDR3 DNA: TGTGCCAGCAGCTTGGAATCTTACGAGCAGTACGTC. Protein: CASSLESYEQYV.